These 2 T cell receptor beta chains came from one sample sequenced in a study of shared clonotypes between healthy human individuals (TCRdb year 2020). CD8 naive samples were obtained by positive selection for CCR7 among CD45RO-negative cells, yielding a CD45RA+CCR7+ population from which TemRA cells were excluded. The library was generated by the immunoSEQ multiplex PCR assay. Here the immuneACCESS table is served through TCRdb, limited to in-frame sequences with V and J called. Missing clones are a known gap in these copies; in checked studies unresolved V genes cover under half, and the rest lacks a known reason. The sample table lists some 2,000,000 clones, 85% to 95% of them with a count of one. In total, the top ten clones hold more than 0.95% of the sample. The specimen sequenced was naive CD8+ T cells sorted from blood. The cell subset or site label, read with the paper, signifies: CD45RA+CCR7+. These receptors all come from a man between 18 and 29 years old in good health.

This clone was detected only once. The chain combines TRBV29-1 with TRBJ2-1; D may be TRBD2 (6 bases). The CDR3 has 13 amino acids. Germline V gene sequence: CDR1 SQVTM, CDR2 ANQGSEA. Trimming removed 4 bases from V and 1 base from J, with 8 bases in between. Here the CDR3 DNA reads TGCAGCGTTGTAGCGGTGTCCTACAATGAGCAGTTCTTC. Amino acids: CSVVAVSYNEQFF.

Details on this clone: Different DNA sequences within this sample yield the same CDR3. The genes are TRBV19 and TRBJ2-7; no definite D call. Trimming left V 5 bases short and J 1 base short, with 9 bases between. This CDR3 has 13 amino acids. Germline loops: CDR1 LNHDA, CDR2 SQIVND (reference sequence). The CDR3 coding sequence is TGTGCCAGTAGTGCTGGCACGTCCTACGAGCAGTACTTC. It translates to CASSAGTSYEQYF.